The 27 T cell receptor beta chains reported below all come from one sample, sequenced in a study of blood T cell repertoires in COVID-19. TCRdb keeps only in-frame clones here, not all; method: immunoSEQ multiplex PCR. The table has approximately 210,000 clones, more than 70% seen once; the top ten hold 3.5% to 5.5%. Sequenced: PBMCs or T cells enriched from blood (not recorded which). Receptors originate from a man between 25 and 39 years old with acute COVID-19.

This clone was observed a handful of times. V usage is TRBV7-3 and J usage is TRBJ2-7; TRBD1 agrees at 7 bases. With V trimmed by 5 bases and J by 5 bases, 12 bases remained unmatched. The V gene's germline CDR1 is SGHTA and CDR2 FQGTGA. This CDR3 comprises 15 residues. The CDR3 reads CASSPMTGSRNEQYF. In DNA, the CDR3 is TGTGCCAGCAGCCCGATGACAGGGAGTAGAAACGAGCAGTACTTC.

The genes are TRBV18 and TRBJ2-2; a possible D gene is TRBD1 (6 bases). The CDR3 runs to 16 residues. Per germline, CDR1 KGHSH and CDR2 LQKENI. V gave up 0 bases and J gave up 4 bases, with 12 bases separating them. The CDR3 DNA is TGTGCCAGCTCACCACCAGGGGGAAGGGGCACCGGGGAGCTGTTTTTT. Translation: CASSPPGGRGTGELFF.

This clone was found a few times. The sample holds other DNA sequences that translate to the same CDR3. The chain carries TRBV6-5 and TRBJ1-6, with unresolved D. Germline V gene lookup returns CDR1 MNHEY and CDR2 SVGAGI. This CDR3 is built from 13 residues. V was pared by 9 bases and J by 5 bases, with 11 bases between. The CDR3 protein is CASSGGNNSPLHF. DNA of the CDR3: TGTGCCAGTTCGGGAGGGAATAATTCACCCCTCCACTTT.

CDR3 residues: CASRYRVSGTDTQYF. In DNA, the CDR3 is TGTGCCAGCAGATACAGGGTCTCCGGCACAGATACGCAGTATTTT. The rearrangement links TRBV28 to TRBJ2-3, with a tentative D call TRBD1 (6 bases). The V end lost 6 bases, the J end lost 1 base, and 14 bases lay between the germline ends. This CDR3 is built from 15 residues. Germline V gene lookup returns CDR1 MDHEN and CDR2 SYDVKM.

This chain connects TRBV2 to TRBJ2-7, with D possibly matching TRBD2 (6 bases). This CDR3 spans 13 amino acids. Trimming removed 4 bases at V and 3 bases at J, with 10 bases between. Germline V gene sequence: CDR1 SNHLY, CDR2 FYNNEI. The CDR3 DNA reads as TGTGCCAGCAGTGGGAGGGGCTTCTACGAGCAGTACTTC. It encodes CASSGRGFYEQYF.

The CDR3, as DNA: TGTGCCAGCAGCCACCGGGACAAAACCTCTGGGGCCAACGTCCTGACTTTC. It yields the protein CASSHRDKTSGANVLTF. V gene TRBV7-9 combines with J gene TRBJ2-6, with D perhaps matching TRBD1 (6 bases). Per the germline V gene, CDR1 is SEHNR and CDR2 is FQNEAQ (reference sequence). Trimming took 5 bases from V and 0 from J, leaving 14 bases between them. The CDR3 totals 17 residues.

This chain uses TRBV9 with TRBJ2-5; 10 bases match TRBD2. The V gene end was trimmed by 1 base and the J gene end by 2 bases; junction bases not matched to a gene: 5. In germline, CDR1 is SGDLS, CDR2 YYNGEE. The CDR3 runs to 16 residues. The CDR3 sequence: CASSVLAGGFQETQYF. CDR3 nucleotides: TGTGCCAGCAGCGTATTAGCGGGGGGTTTTCAAGAGACCCAGTACTTC.

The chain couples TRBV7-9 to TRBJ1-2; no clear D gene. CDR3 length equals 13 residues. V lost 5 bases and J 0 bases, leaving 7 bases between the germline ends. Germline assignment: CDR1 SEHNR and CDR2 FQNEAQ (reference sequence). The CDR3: CASSPGANYGYTF. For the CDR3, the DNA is TGTGCCAGCAGCCCGGGAGCTAACTATGGCTACACCTTC.

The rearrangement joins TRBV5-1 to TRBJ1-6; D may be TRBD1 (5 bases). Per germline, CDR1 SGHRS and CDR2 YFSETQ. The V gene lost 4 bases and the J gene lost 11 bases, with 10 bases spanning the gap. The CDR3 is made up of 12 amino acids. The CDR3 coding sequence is TGCGCCAGCAGCGGAGACAGACCACCCCTCCACTTT. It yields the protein CASSGDRPPLHF.

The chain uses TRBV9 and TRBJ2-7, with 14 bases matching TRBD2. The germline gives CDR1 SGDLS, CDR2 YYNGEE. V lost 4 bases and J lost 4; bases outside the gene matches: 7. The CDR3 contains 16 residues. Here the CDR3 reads CASSIGLAGGEYEQYF. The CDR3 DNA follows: TGTGCCAGCAGCATTGGACTAGCGGGGGGCGAGTACGAGCAGTACTTC.

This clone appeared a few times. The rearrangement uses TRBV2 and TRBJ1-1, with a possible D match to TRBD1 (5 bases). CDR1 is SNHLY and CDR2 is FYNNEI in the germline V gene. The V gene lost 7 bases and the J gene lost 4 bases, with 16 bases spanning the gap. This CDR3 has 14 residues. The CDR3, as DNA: TGTGCCAGCAACGGTCGGGGGACGGGCACTGAAGCTTTCTTT. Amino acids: CASNGRGTGTEAFF.

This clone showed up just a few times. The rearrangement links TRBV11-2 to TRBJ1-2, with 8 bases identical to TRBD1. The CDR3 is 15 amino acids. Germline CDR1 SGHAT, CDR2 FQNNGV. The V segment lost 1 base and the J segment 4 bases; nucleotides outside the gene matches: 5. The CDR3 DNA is TGTGCCAGCAGCTTAGTGCAGGGGGCTGGCTATGGCTACACCTTC. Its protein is CASSLVQGAGYGYTF.

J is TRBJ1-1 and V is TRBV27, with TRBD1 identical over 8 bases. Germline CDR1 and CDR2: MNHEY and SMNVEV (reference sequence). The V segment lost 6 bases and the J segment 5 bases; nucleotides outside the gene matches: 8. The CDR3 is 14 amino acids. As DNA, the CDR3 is TGTGCCAGCAGACTACAGGGGGTCGGTACTGAAGCTTTCTTT. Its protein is CASRLQGVGTEAFF.

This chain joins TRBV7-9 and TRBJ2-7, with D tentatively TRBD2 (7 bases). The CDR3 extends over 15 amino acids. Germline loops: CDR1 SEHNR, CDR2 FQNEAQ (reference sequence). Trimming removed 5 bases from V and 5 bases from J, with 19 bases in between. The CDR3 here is CASSMGGQGAHEQYF. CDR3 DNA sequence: TGTGCCAGCAGCATGGGGGGGCAGGGCGCCCACGAGCAGTACTTC.

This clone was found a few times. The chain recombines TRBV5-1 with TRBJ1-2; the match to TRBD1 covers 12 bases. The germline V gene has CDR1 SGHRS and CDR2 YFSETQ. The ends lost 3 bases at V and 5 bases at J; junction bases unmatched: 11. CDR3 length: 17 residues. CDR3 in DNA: TGCGCCAGCAGCTCAAATAGTCCGGGACAGGGGGCTTATGGCTACACCTTC. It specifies CASSSNSPGQGAYGYTF.

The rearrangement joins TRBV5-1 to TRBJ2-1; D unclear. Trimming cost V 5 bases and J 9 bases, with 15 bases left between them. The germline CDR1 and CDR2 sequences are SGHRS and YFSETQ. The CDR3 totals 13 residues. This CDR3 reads CASSISVSSEQFF. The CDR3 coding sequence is TGCGCCAGCAGTATCAGCGTAAGTAGTGAGCAGTTCTTC. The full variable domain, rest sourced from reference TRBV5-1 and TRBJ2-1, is KAGVTQTPRYLIKTRGQQVTLSCSPISGHRSVSWYQQTPGQGLQFLFEYFSETQRNKGNFPGRFSGRQFSNSRSEMNVSTLELGDSALYLCASSISVSSEQFFGPGTRLTVL.

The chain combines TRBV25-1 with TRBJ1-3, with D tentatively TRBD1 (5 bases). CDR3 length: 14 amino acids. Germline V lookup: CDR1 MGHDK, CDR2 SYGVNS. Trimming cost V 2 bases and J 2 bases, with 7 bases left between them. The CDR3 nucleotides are TGTGCCAGCAGTGAAGGAGGGGCTGGAAACACCATATATTTT. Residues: CASSEGGAGNTIYF.

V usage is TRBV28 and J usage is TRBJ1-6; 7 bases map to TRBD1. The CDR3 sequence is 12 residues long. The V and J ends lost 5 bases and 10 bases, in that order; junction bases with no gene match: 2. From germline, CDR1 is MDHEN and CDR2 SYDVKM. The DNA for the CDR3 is TGTGCCAGCAGTGAGGGGGCATCACCCCTCCACTTT. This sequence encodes CASSEGASPLHF.

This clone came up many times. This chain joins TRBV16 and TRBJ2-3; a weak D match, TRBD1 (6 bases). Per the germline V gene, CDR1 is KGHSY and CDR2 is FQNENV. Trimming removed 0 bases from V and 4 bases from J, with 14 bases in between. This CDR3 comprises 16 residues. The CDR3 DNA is TGTGCCAGCAGCCAATCTGGGGCAGGGGCGGCAGATACGCAGTATTTT. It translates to CASSQSGAGAADTQYF.

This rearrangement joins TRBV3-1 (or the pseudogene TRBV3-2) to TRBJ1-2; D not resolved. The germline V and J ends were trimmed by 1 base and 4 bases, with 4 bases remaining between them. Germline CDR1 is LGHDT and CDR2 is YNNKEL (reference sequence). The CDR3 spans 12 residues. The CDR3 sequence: CASSQGAYGYTF. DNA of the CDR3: TGTGCCAGCAGCCAAGGGGCCTATGGCTACACCTTC.

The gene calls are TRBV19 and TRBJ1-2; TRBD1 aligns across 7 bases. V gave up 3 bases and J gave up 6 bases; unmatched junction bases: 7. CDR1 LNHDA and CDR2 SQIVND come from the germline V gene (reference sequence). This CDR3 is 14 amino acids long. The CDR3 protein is CASSIWGQPNGYTF. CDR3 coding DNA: TGTGCCAGTAGTATTTGGGGACAGCCAAATGGCTACACCTTC. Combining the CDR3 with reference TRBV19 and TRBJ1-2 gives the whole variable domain DGGITQSPKYLFRKEGQNVTLSCEQNLNHDAMYWYRQDPGQGLRLIYYSQIVNDFQKGDIAEGYSVSREKKESFPLTVTSAQKNPTAFYLCASSIWGQPNGYTFGSGTRLTVV.

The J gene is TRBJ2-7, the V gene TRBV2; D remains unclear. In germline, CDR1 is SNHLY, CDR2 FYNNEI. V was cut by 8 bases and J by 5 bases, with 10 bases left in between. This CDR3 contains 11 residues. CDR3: CASYGGNEQYF. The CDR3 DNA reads TGTGCCAGCTACGGCGGCAACGAGCAGTACTTC.

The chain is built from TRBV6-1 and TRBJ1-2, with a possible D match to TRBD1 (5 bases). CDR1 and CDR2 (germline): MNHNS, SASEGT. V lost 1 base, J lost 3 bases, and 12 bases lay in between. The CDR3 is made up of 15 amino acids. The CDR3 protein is CASSEEGRGHYGYTF. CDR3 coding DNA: TGTGCCAGCAGTGAAGAGGGGCGAGGACACTATGGCTACACCTTC.

CDR3 amino acids: CGSGNNYGYTF. The CDR3 nucleotides read TGTGGCTCGGGGAATAACTATGGCTACACCTTC. The chain combines TRBV19 with TRBJ1-2, with D uncertain. Germline V gene lookup returns CDR1 LNHDA and CDR2 SQIVND (reference sequence). This CDR3 region has 11 residues.

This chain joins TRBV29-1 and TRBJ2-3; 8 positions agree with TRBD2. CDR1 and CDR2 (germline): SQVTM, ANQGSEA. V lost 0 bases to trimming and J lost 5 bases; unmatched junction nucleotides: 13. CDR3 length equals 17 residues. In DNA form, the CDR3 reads TGCAGCGTTGAAGATCCGGTGGCGGGGGGTCTACAAGATACGCAGTATTTT. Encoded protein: CSVEDPVAGGLQDTQYF.

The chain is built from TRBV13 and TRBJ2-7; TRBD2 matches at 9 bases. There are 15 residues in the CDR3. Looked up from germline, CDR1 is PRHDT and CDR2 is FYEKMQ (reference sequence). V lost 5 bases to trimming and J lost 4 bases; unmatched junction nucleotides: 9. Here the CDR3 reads CASSPQGAGGYEQYF. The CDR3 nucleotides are TGTGCCAGCAGCCCCCAGGGAGCGGGGGGATACGAGCAGTACTTC.

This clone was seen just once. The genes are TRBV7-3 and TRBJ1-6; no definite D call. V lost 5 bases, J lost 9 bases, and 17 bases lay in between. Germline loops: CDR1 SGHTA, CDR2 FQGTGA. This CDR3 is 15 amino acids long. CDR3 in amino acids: CASSPSPGVGSPLHF. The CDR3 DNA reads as TGTGCCAGCAGCCCGTCTCCCGGGGTCGGTTCACCCCTCCACTTT.